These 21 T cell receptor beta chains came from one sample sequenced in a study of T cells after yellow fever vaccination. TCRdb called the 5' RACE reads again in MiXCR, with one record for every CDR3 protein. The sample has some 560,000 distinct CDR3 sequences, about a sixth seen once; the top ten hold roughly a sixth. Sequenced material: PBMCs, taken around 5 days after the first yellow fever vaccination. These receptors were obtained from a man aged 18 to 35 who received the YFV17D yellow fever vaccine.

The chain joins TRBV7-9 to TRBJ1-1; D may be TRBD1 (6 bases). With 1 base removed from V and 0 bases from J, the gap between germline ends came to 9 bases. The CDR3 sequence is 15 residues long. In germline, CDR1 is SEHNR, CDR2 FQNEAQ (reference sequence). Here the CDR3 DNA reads TGTGCCAGCAGCTTAGAGGACAGTATGAACACTGAAGCTTTCTTT. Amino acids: CASSLEDSMNTEAFF.

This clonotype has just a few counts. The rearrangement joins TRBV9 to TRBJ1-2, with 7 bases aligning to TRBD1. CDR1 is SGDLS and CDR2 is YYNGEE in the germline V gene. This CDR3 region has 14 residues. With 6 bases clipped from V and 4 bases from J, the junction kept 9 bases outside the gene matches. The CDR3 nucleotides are TGTGCCAGCACCGGACGACAGGGAGGCTATGGCTACACCTTC. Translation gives CASTGRQGGYGYTF.

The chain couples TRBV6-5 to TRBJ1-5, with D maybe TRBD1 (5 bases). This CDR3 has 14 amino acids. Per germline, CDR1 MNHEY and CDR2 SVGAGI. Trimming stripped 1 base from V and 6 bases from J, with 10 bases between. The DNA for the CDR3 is TGTGCCAGCAGTTACTGGGGGTCGGGTCAGCCCCAGCATTTT. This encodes CASSYWGSGQPQHF.

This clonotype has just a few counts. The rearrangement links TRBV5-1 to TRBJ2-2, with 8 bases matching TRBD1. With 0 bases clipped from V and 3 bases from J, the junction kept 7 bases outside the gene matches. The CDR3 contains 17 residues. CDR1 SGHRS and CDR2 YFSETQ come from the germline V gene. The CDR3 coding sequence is TGCGCCAGCAGCTTGGCCGGGCAGGGGGCCGACACCGGGGAGCTGTTTTTT. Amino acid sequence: CASSLAGQGADTGELFF.

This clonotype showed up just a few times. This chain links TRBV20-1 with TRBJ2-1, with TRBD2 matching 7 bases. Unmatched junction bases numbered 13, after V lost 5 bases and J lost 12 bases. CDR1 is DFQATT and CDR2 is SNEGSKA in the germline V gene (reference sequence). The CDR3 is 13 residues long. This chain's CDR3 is CSAQVTSMGRQFF. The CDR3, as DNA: TGCAGTGCTCAGGTGACTAGCATGGGTCGGCAGTTCTTC.

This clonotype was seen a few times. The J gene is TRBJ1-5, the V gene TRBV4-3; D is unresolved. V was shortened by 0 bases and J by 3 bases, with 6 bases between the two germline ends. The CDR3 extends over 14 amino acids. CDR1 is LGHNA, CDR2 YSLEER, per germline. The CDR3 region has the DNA TGCGCCAGCAGCCAAGACCCCTACAATCAGCCCCAGCATTTT. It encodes CASSQDPYNQPQHF.

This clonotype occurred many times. The CDR3 DNA sequence: TGTGCCAGCAGTGCCTCCGGGACAGGGGCCAAAAACATTCAGTACTTC. Protein product: CASSASGTGAKNIQYF. The chain links TRBV25-1 to TRBJ2-4; 9 bases map to TRBD1. Looked up from germline, CDR1 is MGHDK and CDR2 is SYGVNS. The CDR3 consists of 16 residues. Trimming cost V 4 bases and J 1 base; bases outside gene matches: 5.

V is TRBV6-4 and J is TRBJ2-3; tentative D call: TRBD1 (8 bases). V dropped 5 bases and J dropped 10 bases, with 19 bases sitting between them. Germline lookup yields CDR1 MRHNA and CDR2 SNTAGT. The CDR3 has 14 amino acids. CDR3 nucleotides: TGTGCCAGCAGTACACAGGGGGGGAGCTCTTCGCAGTATTTT. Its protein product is CASSTQGGSSSQYF.

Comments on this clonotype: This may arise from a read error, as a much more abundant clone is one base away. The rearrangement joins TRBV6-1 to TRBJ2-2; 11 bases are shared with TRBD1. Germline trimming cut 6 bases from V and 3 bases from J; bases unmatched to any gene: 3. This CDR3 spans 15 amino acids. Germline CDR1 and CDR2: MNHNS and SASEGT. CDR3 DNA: TGTGCCAGCAGCGGGACAGGGGGGTACACCGGGGAGCTGTTTTTT. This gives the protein CASSGTGGYTGELFF.

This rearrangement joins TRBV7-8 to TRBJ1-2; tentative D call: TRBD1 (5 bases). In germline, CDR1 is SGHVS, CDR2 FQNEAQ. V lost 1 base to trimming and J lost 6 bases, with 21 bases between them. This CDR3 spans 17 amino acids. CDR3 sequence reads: CASSLGRSPPGSDGYTF. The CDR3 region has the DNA TGTGCCAGCAGCTTAGGACGGAGCCCCCCAGGGAGCGATGGCTACACCTTC.

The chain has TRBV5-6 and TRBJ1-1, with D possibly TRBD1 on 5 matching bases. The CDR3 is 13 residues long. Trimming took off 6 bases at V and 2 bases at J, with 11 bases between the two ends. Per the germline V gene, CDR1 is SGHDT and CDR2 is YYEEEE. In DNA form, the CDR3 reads TGTGCCAGCACTGAGACAGATAACACTGAAGCTTTCTTT. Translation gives CASTETDNTEAFF.

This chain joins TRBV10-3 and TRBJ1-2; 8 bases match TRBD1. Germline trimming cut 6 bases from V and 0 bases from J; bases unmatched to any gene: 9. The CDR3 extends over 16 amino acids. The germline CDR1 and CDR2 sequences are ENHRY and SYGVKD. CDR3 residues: CAISGQGPTPNYGYTF. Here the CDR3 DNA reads TGTGCCATCAGCGGACAGGGACCCACTCCTAACTATGGCTACACCTTC.

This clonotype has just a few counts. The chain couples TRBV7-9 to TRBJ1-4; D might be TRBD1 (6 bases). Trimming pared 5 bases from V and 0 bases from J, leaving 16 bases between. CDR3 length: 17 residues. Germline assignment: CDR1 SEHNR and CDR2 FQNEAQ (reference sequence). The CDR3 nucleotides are TGTGCCAGCAGCAGAGGGGGACTGCCCGCAACTAATGAAAAACTGTTTTTT. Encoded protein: CASSRGGLPATNEKLFF. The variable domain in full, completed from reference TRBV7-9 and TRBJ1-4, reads DTGVSQNPRHKITKRGQNVTFRCDPISEHNRLYWYRQTLGQGPEFLTYFQNEAQLEKSRLLSDRFSAERPKGSFSTLEIQRTEQGDSAMYLCASSRGGLPATNEKLFFGSGTQLSVL.

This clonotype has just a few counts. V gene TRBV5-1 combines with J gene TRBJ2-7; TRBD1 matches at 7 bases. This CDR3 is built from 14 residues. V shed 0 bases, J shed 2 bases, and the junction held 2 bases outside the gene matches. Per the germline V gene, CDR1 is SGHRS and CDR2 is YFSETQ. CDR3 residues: CASSLDGTAYEQYV. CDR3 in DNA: TGCGCCAGCAGCTTGGACGGGACAGCCTACGAGCAGTACGTC.

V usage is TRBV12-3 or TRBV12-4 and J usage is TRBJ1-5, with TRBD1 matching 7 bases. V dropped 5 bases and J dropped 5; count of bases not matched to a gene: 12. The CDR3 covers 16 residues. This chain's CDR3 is CASSPGLLGGDQPQHF. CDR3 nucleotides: TGTGCCAGCAGTCCGGGACTTTTAGGGGGCGATCAGCCCCAGCATTTT.

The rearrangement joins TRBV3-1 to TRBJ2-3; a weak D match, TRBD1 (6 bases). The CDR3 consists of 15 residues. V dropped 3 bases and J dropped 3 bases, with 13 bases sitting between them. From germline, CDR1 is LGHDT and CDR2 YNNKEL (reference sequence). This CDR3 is CASSQENRETDTQYF. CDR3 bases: TGTGCCAGCAGCCAGGAGAACAGGGAGACAGATACGCAGTATTTT.

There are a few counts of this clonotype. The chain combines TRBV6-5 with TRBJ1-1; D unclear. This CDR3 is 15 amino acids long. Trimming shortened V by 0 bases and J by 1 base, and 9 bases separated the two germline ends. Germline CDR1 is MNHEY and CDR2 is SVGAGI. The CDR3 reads CASSYSQFGNTEAFF. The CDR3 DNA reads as TGTGCCAGCAGTTACTCGCAGTTCGGGAACACTGAAGCTTTCTTT.

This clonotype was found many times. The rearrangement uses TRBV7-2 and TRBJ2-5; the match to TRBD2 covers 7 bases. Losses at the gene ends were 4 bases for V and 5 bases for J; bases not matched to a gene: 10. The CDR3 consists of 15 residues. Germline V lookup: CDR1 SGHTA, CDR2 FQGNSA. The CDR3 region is CASSWTAGVGETQYF. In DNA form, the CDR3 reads TGTGCCAGCAGCTGGACGGCGGGGGTTGGGGAGACCCAGTACTTC.

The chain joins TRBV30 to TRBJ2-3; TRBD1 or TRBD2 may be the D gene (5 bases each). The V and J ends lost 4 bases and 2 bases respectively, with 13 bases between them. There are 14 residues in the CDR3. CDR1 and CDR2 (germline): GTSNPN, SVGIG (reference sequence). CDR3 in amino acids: CAWKSGADTDTQYF. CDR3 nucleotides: TGTGCCTGGAAGTCCGGGGCTGACACAGATACGCAGTATTTT.

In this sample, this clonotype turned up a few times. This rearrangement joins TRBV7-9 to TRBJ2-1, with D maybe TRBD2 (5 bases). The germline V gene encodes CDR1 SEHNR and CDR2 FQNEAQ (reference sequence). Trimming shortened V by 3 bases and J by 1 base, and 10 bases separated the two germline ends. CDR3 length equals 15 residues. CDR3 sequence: CASSLKRVSYNEQFF. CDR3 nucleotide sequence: TGTGCCAGCAGCTTGAAGAGGGTGTCCTACAATGAGCAGTTCTTC.

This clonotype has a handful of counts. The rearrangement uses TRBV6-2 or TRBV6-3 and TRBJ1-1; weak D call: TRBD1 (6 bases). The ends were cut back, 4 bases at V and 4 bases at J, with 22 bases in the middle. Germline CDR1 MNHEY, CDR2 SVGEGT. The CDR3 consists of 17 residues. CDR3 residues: CASSFGGAGLRGTEAFF. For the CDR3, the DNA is TGTGCCAGCAGTTTCGGGGGGGCCGGGTTAAGAGGCACTGAAGCTTTCTTT.